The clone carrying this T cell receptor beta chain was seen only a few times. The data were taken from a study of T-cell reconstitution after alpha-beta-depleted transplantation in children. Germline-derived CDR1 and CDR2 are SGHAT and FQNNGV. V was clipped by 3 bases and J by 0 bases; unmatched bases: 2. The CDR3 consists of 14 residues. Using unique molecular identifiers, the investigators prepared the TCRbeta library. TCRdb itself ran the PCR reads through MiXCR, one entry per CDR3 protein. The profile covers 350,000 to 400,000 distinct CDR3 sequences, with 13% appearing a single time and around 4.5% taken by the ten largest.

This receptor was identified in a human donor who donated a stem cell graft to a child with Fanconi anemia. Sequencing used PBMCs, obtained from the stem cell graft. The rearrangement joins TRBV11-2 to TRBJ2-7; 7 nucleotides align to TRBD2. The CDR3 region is CASSLTSTSYEQYV. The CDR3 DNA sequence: TGTGCCAGCAGCTTGACTAGCACCTCCTACGAGCAGTACGTC.